This passage covers 26 T cell receptor beta chains from one sample sequenced in a study of control samples from healthy donors and cancer patients. Data came from immunoSEQ multiplex PCR; TCRdb stores just in-frame clones and leaves some out. The table includes some 51,000 clones, more than 95% detected once. Material: blood. All receptors come from a woman under 30 in good health.

The chain uses TRBV7-9 and TRBJ1-4; a weak D match, TRBD1 (6 bases). Germline assignment: CDR1 SEHNR and CDR2 FQNEAQ (reference sequence). The CDR3 sequence is 15 residues long. Trimming removed 5 bases at V and 3 bases at J, with 13 bases between. The chain's CDR3 is CASSGTGIPNEKLFF. The DNA of the CDR3 is TGTGCCAGCAGCGGAACAGGGATTCCTAATGAAAAACTGTTTTTT.

The chain has TRBV7-2 and TRBJ2-7; TRBD2 is a possible D gene (6 bases). V lost 5 bases, J lost 2 bases, and 13 bases lay in between. Germline CDR1 reads SGHTA; CDR2 reads FQGNSA. The CDR3 has 14 amino acids. For the CDR3, the DNA is TGTGCCAGCAGCCCGGCGGGACTTACCTACGAGCAGTACTTC. It specifies CASSPAGLTYEQYF.

The chain joins TRBV13 to TRBJ2-1; 11 bases agree with TRBD2. This CDR3 is built from 16 residues. The germline V gene encodes CDR1 PRHDT and CDR2 FYEKMQ (reference sequence). V shed 5 bases and J 4 bases; nucleotides not matched to a gene: 7. The DNA for the CDR3 is TGTGCCAGCAGCCCACCGGGACTAGCGGATTACAATGAGCAGTTCTTC. Protein product: CASSPPGLADYNEQFF.

The rearrangement joins TRBV6-5 to TRBJ2-1; 12 bases align to TRBD2. After removal of 4 bases from V and 1 base from J, the junction contained 2 bases not matched to a gene. Germline V gene sequence: CDR1 MNHEY, CDR2 SVGAGI. The CDR3 is 16 amino acids. This chain's CDR3 is CASSSSGGGSYNEQFF. In DNA, the CDR3 is TGTGCCAGCAGTTCTAGCGGGGGGGGTTCCTACAATGAGCAGTTCTTC.

The chain uses TRBV6-5 and TRBJ1-2, with D perhaps TRBD1 (5 bases). The V end lost 3 bases, the J end lost 6 bases, and 14 bases lay between the germline ends. CDR3 length: 14 amino acids. Germline CDR1 reads MNHEY; CDR2 reads SVGAGI. CDR3 DNA sequence: TGTGCCAGCAGTTATGCAGGGTTCTATCATGGCTACACCTTC. This codes for CASSYAGFYHGYTF.

The chain carries TRBV6-2 or TRBV6-3 and TRBJ2-3, with a possible D match to TRBD1 (5 bases). CDR1 is MNHEY, CDR2 SVGEGT, per germline. The CDR3 is 12 amino acids. Trimming stripped 2 bases from V and 12 bases from J, with 12 bases between. This CDR3 is CASSYPQGRQYF. Here the CDR3 DNA reads TGTGCCAGCAGTTACCCTCAGGGTAGACAGTATTTT.

This chain links TRBV3-1 (or the pseudogene TRBV3-2) with TRBJ1-2, with D possibly being TRBD1 (5 bases). This CDR3 contains 14 residues. V was pared by 4 bases and J by 3 bases, with 12 bases between. CDR1 is LGHDT, CDR2 YNNKEL, per germline (reference sequence). CDR3 bases: TGTGCCAGCAGCCGAACGGGAGGGGACTATGGCTACACCTTC. This encodes CASSRTGGDYGYTF.

This chain connects TRBV28 to TRBJ2-1; either TRBD1 or TRBD2 may fit D (6 bases each). Germline V gene data show CDR1 as MDHEN and CDR2 as SYDVKM. Trimming took 6 bases from V and 8 from J, leaving 20 bases between them. The CDR3 extends over 15 amino acids. This chain's CDR3 is CASSSGLINRDEQFF. In DNA, the CDR3 is TGTGCCAGCAGCTCGGGACTGATTAACAGGGATGAGCAGTTCTTC.

The rearrangement uses TRBV5-1 and TRBJ1-1, with D tentatively TRBD1 (6 bases). Germline V gene data show CDR1 as SGHRS and CDR2 as YFSETQ. This CDR3 is built from 16 residues. V was pared by 2 bases and J by 5 bases, with 19 bases between. CDR3 loop: CASSFDRSHPETEAFF. The CDR3 nucleotides are TGCGCCAGCAGCTTTGACAGGTCCCATCCGGAGACTGAAGCTTTCTTT. The full variable domain, with the rest looked up from reference TRBV5-1 and TRBJ1-1, is KAGVTQTPRYLIKTRGQQVTLSCSPISGHRSVSWYQQTPGQGLQFLFEYFSETQRNKGNFPGRFSGRQFSNSRSEMNVSTLELGDSALYLCASSFDRSHPETEAFFGQGTRLTVV.

This clone was observed a single time. The V gene is TRBV10-3, the J gene TRBJ1-1; D is undetermined. The CDR3 covers 15 residues. V was pared by 3 bases and J by 0 bases, with 11 bases between. The V gene's germline CDR1 is ENHRY and CDR2 SYGVKD. The CDR3 nucleotides are TGTGCCATCAGTGATATCGGCACCGTGAACACTGAAGCTTTCTTT. Translating gives CAISDIGTVNTEAFF.

The chain couples TRBV5-4 to TRBJ1-1; D uncertain. Trimming took off 2 bases at V and 1 base at J, with 9 bases between the two ends. The CDR3 runs 14 residues. The germline V gene has CDR1 SGHNT and CDR2 YYREEE (reference sequence). This chain's CDR3 is CASSFKAGNTEAFF. In DNA form, the CDR3 reads TGTGCCAGCAGCTTTAAGGCGGGGAACACTGAAGCTTTCTTT.

This chain joins TRBV2 and TRBJ1-2, with D unclear. V was shortened by 5 bases and J by 8 bases, with 24 bases between the two germline ends. The V gene's germline CDR1 is SNHLY and CDR2 FYNNEI. The CDR3 spans 16 residues. The chain's CDR3 is CASSPDALTQLGGYTF. The DNA of the CDR3 is TGTGCCAGCAGTCCCGATGCGCTTACTCAATTGGGGGGCTACACCTTC.

The rearrangement links TRBV18 to TRBJ1-2; no definite D call. The CDR3 contains 12 residues. V shed 6 bases and J shed 7 bases, with 12 bases lying between them. Germline CDR1 and CDR2: KGHSH and LQKENI. The CDR3: CASSSGSSGYTF. CDR3 coding DNA: TGTGCCAGCTCTTCCGGATCCAGTGGCTACACCTTC. Filled out from reference TRBV18 and TRBJ1-2, the complete variable domain reads NAGVMQNPRHLVRRRGQEARLRCSPMKGHSHVYWYRQLPEEGLKFMVYLQKENIIDESGMPKERFSAEFPKEGPSILRIQQVVRGDSAAYFCASSSGSSGYTFGSGTRLTVV.

A single count supports this clone. The chain uses TRBV19 and TRBJ2-1; tentative D call: TRBD2 (5 bases). This CDR3 is 12 amino acids long. Looked up from germline, CDR1 is LNHDA and CDR2 is SQIVND (reference sequence). V was clipped by 10 bases and J by 6 bases, with 13 bases between them. The chain's CDR3 is CATRQDFNEQFF. In nucleotides, the CDR3 is TGTGCCACCAGGCAGGACTTCAATGAGCAGTTCTTC.

The V and J genes are TRBV5-4 and TRBJ2-6; a weak D match, TRBD2 (6 bases). Germline-derived CDR1 and CDR2 are SGHNT and YYREEE (reference sequence). This CDR3 comprises 17 residues. The V end was cut by 4 bases, the J end by 0 bases, with 14 bases between. The CDR3 DNA reads as TGTGCCAGCAGCCGCCGGGACTCAAGCTCTGGGGCCAACGTCCTGACTTTC. It specifies CASSRRDSSSGANVLTF.

V is TRBV5-1 and J is TRBJ1-1, with D possibly being TRBD1 (5 bases). V dropped 0 bases and J dropped 5 bases, with 17 bases sitting between them. This CDR3 region has 16 residues. From germline, CDR1 is SGHRS and CDR2 YFSETQ. DNA of the CDR3: TGCGCCAGCAGCTTGGTGCCGGGGGGTATATGGACTGAAGCTTTCTTT. This codes for CASSLVPGGIWTEAFF.

J is TRBJ2-1 and V is TRBV18, with D possibly being TRBD2 (6 bases). In germline, CDR1 is KGHSH, CDR2 LQKENI. The length of the CDR3 is 16 residues. V was shortened by 3 bases and J by 6 bases, with 18 bases between the two germline ends. The CDR3 region has the DNA TGTGCCAGCTCACCCTCGTGGGGGGAAGTTTTCAATGAGCAGTTCTTC. Protein: CASSPSWGEVFNEQFF.

V is TRBV3-1 (or the pseudogene TRBV3-2) and J is TRBJ1-2; D unclear. Trimming took off 4 bases at V and 3 bases at J, with 9 bases between the two ends. The V gene's germline CDR1 is LGHDT and CDR2 YNNKEL (reference sequence). This CDR3 contains 13 residues. CDR3 residues: CASSPDGDYGYTF. CDR3 sequence (DNA): TGTGCCAGCAGCCCCGACGGGGACTATGGCTACACCTTC.

This chain uses TRBV12-5 with TRBJ1-1; no clear D gene. Trimming cost V 6 bases and J 0 bases, with 11 bases left between them. CDR3 length equals 14 residues. Germline values: CDR1 LGHNT, CDR2 FRNRAP. The CDR3 coding sequence is TGTGCTAGTGGCCTCGACGGATTGAACACTGAAGCTTTCTTT. It encodes CASGLDGLNTEAFF.

The chain recombines TRBV25-1 with TRBJ1-1; 10 bases are shared with TRBD1. Per the germline V gene, CDR1 is MGHDK and CDR2 is SYGVNS. The CDR3 is made up of 15 amino acids. The trim removed 6 bases at V and 4 bases at J, leaving 8 bases unmatched. The DNA for the CDR3 is TGTGCCAGCAGCTCCGGAGGGACAGGGGCCACTGAAGCTTTCTTT. This translates into CASSSGGTGATEAFF.

The chain uses TRBV21-1 and TRBJ1-5. TRBV21-1 is flagged as a pseudogene. This CDR3 region has 17 residues. The CDR3 DNA follows: TGTGCCAGCAGCAAAGGGTCCCCGGGGATGGGCAATCAGCCCCAGCATTTT. It specifies CASSKGSPGMGNQPQHF.

The chain combines TRBV19 with TRBJ1-5; D not resolved. The CDR3 runs 14 residues. CDR1 and CDR2 from the germline V gene are LNHDA and SQIVND (reference sequence). Trimming left V 3 bases short and J 3 bases short, with 9 bases between. In DNA, the CDR3 is TGTGCCAGTAGTATGGGCCAGTTCAATCAGCCCCAGCATTTT. Translated: CASSMGQFNQPQHF. Variable domain in full (rest from reference TRBV19 and TRBJ1-5): DGGITQSPKYLFRKEGQNVTLSCEQNLNHDAMYWYRQDPGQGLRLIYYSQIVNDFQKGDIAEGYSVSREKKESFPLTVTSAQKNPTAFYLCASSMGQFNQPQHFGDGTRLSIL.

This chain connects TRBV25-1 to TRBJ1-2, with unresolved D. The CDR3 has 11 residues. Trimming took 3 bases from V and 8 from J, leaving 7 bases between them. Per the germline V gene, CDR1 is MGHDK and CDR2 is SYGVNS. DNA of the CDR3: TGTGCCAGCAGTGATACCCCCGGCTACACCTTC. It codes for CASSDTPGYTF.

CDR3 nucleotides: TGCGCCAGCAGTGAGGACAAGAACTATGGCTACACCTTC. Translation gives CASSEDKNYGYTF. The chain joins TRBV10-1 to TRBJ1-2; D is ambiguous. CDR1 and CDR2 (germline): WNHNN, SYGVQD (reference sequence). The V end lost 2 bases, the J end lost 2 bases, and 6 bases lay between the germline ends. This CDR3 comprises 13 residues.

The chain employs TRBV7-2 and TRBJ2-3; D is uncertain. Trimming shortened V by 5 bases and J by 4 bases, and 13 bases separated the two germline ends. Germline V gene lookup returns CDR1 SGHTA and CDR2 FQGNSA. The CDR3 contains 14 residues. The CDR3 bases are TGTGCCAGCAGCCCGGTGTATAGGGCAGATACGCAGTATTTT. It codes for CASSPVYRADTQYF.

The chain couples TRBV9 to TRBJ1-2; possibly TRBD1 for D (5 bases). Germline lookup yields CDR1 SGDLS and CDR2 YYNGEE. The V gene lost 4 bases and the J gene lost 4 bases, with 14 bases spanning the gap. The CDR3 covers 14 residues. The CDR3 reads CASSPSGRGYGYTF. The CDR3 region has the DNA TGTGCCAGCAGCCCAAGTGGGAGGGGCTATGGCTACACCTTC.